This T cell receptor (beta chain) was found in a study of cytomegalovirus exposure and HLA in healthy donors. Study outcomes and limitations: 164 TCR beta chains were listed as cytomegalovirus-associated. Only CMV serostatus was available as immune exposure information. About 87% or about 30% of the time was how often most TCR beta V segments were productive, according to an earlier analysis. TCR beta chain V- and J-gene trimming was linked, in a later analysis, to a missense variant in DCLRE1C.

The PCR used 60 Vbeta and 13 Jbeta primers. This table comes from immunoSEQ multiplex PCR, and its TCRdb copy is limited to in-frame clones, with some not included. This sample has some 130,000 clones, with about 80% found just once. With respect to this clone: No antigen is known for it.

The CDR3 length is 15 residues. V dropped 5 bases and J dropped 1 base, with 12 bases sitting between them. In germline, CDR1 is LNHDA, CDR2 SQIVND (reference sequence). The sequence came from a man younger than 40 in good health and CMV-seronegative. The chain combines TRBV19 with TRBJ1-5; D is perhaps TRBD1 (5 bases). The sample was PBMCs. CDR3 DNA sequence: TGTGCCAGTAGTCCCTGGGGCACCAGCAATCAGCCCCAGCATTTT. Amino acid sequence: CASSPWGTSNQPQHF.